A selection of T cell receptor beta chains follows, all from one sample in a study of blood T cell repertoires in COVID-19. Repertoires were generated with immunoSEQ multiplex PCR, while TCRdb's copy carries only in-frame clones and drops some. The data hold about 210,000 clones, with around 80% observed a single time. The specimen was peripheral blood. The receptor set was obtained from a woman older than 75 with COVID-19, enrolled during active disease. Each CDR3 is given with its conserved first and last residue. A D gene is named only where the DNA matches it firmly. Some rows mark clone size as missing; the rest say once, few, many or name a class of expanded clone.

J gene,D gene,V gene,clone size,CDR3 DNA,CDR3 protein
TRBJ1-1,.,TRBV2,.,TGTGCCAGCAGGCGGGACGGAGACACTGAAGCTTTCTTT,CASRRDGDTEAFF
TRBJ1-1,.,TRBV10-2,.,TGCGCCAGCAGTGAGTCGGGTTGGGGGGTTGTGAACACTGAAGCTTTCTTT,CASSESGWGVVNTEAFF
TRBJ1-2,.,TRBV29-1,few,TGCAGCGTTGGAGGAACGGGAAGGAGGAGCTATGGCTACACCTTC,CSVGGTGRRSYGYTF
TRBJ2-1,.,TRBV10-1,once,TGCGCCAGCAGTGAGAGTAGGGGGGGGCCTGGGAATGAGCAGTTCTTC,CASSESRGGPGNEQFF
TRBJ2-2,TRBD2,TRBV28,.,TGTGCCAGCAGTTTACTAGCGGGGGGTACCGGGGAGCTGTTTTTT,CASSLLAGGTGELFF
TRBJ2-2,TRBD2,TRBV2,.,TGTGCCAGCAGTACAGCGGGGGGGCCCACCGGGGAGCTGTTTTTT,CASSTAGGPTGELFF
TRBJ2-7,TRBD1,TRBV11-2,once,TGTGCCAGCAGCTCGGGACAGGGCTCCTACGAGCAGTACTTC,CASSSGQGSYEQYF
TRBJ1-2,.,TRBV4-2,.,TGTGCCAGCAGCCAAGTTGGCGGCCTGAGAGGCTACACCTTC,CASSQVGGLRGYTF
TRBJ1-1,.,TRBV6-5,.,TGTGCCAGCAGTTACTCCCAGGGCTTAACTGAAGCTTTCTTT,CASSYSQGLTEAFF
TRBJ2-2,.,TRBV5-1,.,TGCGCCAGCAGCAAGACAGCGGGCACCGGGGAGCTGTTTTTT,CASSKTAGTGELFF
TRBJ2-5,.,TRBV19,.,TGTGCCAGTAGTATAGATTGGTCGGGGGAGACCCAGTACTTC,CASSIDWSGETQYF
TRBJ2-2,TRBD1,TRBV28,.,TGTGCCAGCAGTTCTCCGGGACAGACGAACACCGGGGAGCTGTTTTTT,CASSSPGQTNTGELFF
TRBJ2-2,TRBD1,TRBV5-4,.,TGTGCCAGCAGCCCTACAGGGGCGAACACCGGGGAGCTGTTTTTT,CASSPTGANTGELFF
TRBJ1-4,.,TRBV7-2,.,TGTGCCAGCAGCTTAGGTGGTCGAGGGACAACTAATGAAAAACTGTTTTTT,CASSLGGRGTTNEKLFF
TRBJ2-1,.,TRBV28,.,TGTGCCAGCAGTTTGAGCCGCATGCAGTTCTTC,CASSLSRMQFF
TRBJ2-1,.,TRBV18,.,TGTGCCAGCTCACCACGGGTTAGGCAGGGGGGCCACAATGAGCAGTTCTTC,CASSPRVRQGGHNEQFF
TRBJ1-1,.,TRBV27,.,TGTGCCAGCAGTTTAGAGGGTGGCAAGAACACTGAAGCTTTCTTT,CASSLEGGKNTEAFF
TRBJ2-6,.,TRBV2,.,TGTGCCAGCAGCCGGGGGGCCAACGTCCTGACTTTC,CASSRGANVLTF
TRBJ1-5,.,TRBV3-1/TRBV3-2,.,TGTGCCAGCAGCCAAGATGGCACTCAGCCCCAGCATTTT,CASSQDGTQPQHF
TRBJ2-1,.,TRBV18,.,TGTGCCAGCTCACCGGGCGCAGGGGTCGGGTCCTACAATGAGCAGTTCTTC,CASSPGAGVGSYNEQFF
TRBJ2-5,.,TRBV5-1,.,TGCGCCAGCAGCTTGGTGTTAGGAGAAGAGACCCAGTACTTC,CASSLVLGEETQYF
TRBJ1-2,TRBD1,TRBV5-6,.,TGTGCCAGCAGCCCCGGGACAGGATTAACGGACTATGGCTACACCTTC,CASSPGTGLTDYGYTF
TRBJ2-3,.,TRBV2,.,TGTGCCAGCAGTGGGGGGGTTTCTTATGTGGACAGGGATACGCAGTATTTT,CASSGGVSYVDRDTQYF
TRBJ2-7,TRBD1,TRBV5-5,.,TGTGCCAGCAGCTTCGGGACAGCCCAATACGAGCAGTACTTC,CASSFGTAQYEQYF
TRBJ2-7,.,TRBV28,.,TGTGCCAGCAGCCTCGGTACTAGCTCGACCTACGAGCAGTACTTC,CASSLGTSSTYEQYF
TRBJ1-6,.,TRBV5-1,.,TGCGCCAGCAGCTTCCGAGCATCTGCTGATTCACCCCTCCACTTT,CASSFRASADSPLHF
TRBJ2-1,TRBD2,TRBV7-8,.,TGTGCCAGCAGCTTACAACCTAGCGGGGGGGTTGAGCAGTTCTTC,CASSLQPSGGVEQFF
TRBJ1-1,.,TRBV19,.,TGTGCCAGTAGTATTCAGGGAGGGAACACTGAAGCTTTCTTT,CASSIQGGNTEAFF
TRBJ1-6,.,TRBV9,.,TGTGCCAGCAGCGACGCCCGGGGGGTAAATTCACCCCTCCACTTT,CASSDARGVNSPLHF
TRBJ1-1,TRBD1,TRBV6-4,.,TGTGCCAGCAGGGAGACAGGGGTTAACACTGAAGCTTTCTTT,CASRETGVNTEAFF
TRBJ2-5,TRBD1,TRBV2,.,TGTGCCAGCAGGCAAACAGGGGGCCGGCAGACCCAGTACTTC,CASRQTGGRQTQYF
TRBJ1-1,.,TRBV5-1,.,TGCGCCAGCAGCTTGGGGTACGCGGCGGTCACTGAAGCTTTCTTT,CASSLGYAAVTEAFF
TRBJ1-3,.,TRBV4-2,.,TGTGCCAGCAGCCAAGACAGGGTTCAGGCTGGAAACACCATATATTTT,CASSQDRVQAGNTIYF
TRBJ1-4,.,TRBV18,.,TGTGCCAGCTCACCGGACAGCGCAACTAATGAAAAACTGTTTTTT,CASSPDSATNEKLFF
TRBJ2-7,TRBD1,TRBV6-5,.,TGTGCCAGCAGAAAACAGGGGACATCCTACGAGCAGTACTTC,CASRKQGTSYEQYF
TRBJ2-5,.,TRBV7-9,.,TGTGCCAGCAGTTCTAGGCGGCCGGGAGAGACCCAGTACTTC,CASSSRRPGETQYF
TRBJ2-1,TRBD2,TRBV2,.,TGTGCCAGCAGCGGACTAGCGGGACGCTCCTACAATGAGCAGTTCTTC,CASSGLAGRSYNEQFF
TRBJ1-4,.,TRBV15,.,TGTGCCACCAGCAGAGACCTGGGGGGAGTTGCAAATGAAAAACTGTTTTTT,CATSRDLGGVANEKLFF
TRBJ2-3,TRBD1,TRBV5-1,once,TGCGCCAGCAGCATCCAGGGGGCTGGCACAGATACGCAGTATTTT,CASSIQGAGTDTQYF
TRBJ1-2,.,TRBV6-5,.,TGTGCCAGCAGTTTAGGCGCTGCGGACAGCTATGGCTACACCTTC,CASSLGAADSYGYTF
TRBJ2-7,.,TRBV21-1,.,TGTGCCAGCAGCGTCCCGGTCCGTTACGAGCAGTACTTC,CASSVPVRYEQYF
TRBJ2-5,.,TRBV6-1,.,TGTGCCAGCAGTGAAGCTGGTGTTAGAACAGAGACCCAGTACTTC,CASSEAGVRTETQYF
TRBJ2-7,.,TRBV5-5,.,TGTGCCAGCAGCCCCGCCGGTAAACGCGACGAGCAGTACTTC,CASSPAGKRDEQYF
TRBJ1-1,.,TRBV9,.,TGTGCCAGCAGCACCACGGGGTGGGCTGAAGCTTTCTTT,CASSTTGWAEAFF
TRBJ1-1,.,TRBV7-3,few,TGTGCCAGCAGCTCCACAGGGTACGAAGCTTTCTTT,CASSSTGYEAFF
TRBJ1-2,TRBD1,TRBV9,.,TGTGCCAGCAGCGAGTCATTGACAGGGATAAACTATGGCTACACCTTC,CASSESLTGINYGYTF
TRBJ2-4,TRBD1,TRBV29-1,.,TGCAGCGTTGACTTACGGACAGGGGGCCGAAACATTCAGTACTTC,CSVDLRTGGRNIQYF
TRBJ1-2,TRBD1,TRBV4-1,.,TGCGCCAGCAACATGGACAGGGCGAATAACTATGGCTACACCTTC,CASNMDRANNYGYTF
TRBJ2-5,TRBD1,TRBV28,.,TGTGCCAGCAGTCCCGGACAGGGAGATTTGGAGACCCAGTACTTC,CASSPGQGDLETQYF
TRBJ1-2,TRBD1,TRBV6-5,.,TGTGCCAGCAGGCACAGGGGATCTAACTATGGCTACACCTTC,CASRHRGSNYGYTF
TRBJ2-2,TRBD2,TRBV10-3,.,TGTGCCATCAAGCCCCTAGCGGACTCCGGGGAGCTGTTTTTT,CAIKPLADSGELFF
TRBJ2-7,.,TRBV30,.,TGTGCCTTCAGGGGAGAGTACGAGCAGTACTTC,CAFRGEYEQYF
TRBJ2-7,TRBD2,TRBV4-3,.,TGCGCCAGCAGCCCTGGACTAGCGGTAAGCTCCTACGAGCAGTACTTC,CASSPGLAVSSYEQYF